Listed below are T cell receptor beta chains from one sample, sequenced in a study of cytomegalovirus exposure and HLA in healthy donors. Clones were read by immunoSEQ multiplex PCR, and TCRdb kept only the in-frame ones, dropping some. The sample shows over 150,000 clones, roughly 80% of them seen only once. The sequenced sample was PBMCs. These receptor sequences come from a boy younger than 18 in good health and CMV-seronegative. CDR3s include the opening cysteine and the closing phenylalanine or tryptophan. Each record gives: J gene, clone size, D gene, CDR3 length, V gene, CDR3 DNA, CDR3 protein. D genes are given only for firm matches. Some rows have no size entry. The others give once, few or many, or a class for an expanded clone.

TRBJ2-6 NA NA 16 TRBV11-2 TGTGCCAGCAGCTCCCGAGGGGGGGCTGGGGCCAACGTCCTGACTTTC CASSSRGGAGANVLTF
TRBJ1-1 NA NA 13 TRBV10-3 TGTGCCATTAGGGGCCAGCAGGACACTGAAGCTTTCTTT CAIRGQQDTEAFF
TRBJ2-1 once TRBD1 14 TRBV11-3 TGTGCCAGCAGCTCCCAGAGGACAGGGAATGAGCAGTTCTTC CASSSQRTGNEQFF
TRBJ2-5 NA TRBD2 14 TRBV5-1 TGCGCCAGTTCGGGGGGGGACAACCAAGAGACCCAGTACTTC CASSGGDNQETQYF
TRBJ1-1 NA TRBD1 13 TRBV6-5 TGTGCCAGCAGGGGACAGGCGAACACTGAAGCTTTCTTT CASRGQANTEAFF
TRBJ2-7 NA NA 13 TRBV5-6 TGTGCCAGCAGCTTGGGGCCCACCTACGAGCAGTACTTC CASSLGPTYEQYF
TRBJ2-5 NA TRBD1 17 TRBV5-4 TGTGCCAGCAGCTTGGTAGGGACAGGGCCCCTCCAAGAGACCCAGTACTTC CASSLVGTGPLQETQYF
TRBJ2-5 NA NA 15 TRBV6-1 TGTGCCAGCAGTGCGTCCGGGACAAGGGAAGAGACCCAGTACTTC CASSASGTREETQYF
TRBJ2-5 NA NA 14 TRBV29-1 TGCAGCGCCAACTTACAGGTTGGGCAAGAGACCCAGTACTTC CSANLQVGQETQYF
TRBJ1-3 NA NA 16 TRBV19 TGTGCCAGTAGTATCCCCCGAACGGGAGCTGGAAACACCATATATTTT CASSIPRTGAGNTIYF
TRBJ2-2 few TRBD1 16 TRBV5-8 TGTGCCAGCAGCAGGAGGACAGGGTTGAACACCGGGGAGCTGTTTTTT CASSRRTGLNTGELFF
TRBJ1-1 NA NA 16 TRBV7-9 TGTTCCAGCAGCCCCATCGAGGCGGGAACGAGGACTGAAGCTTTCTTT CSSSPIEAGTRTEAFF
TRBJ1-5 NA NA 15 TRBV4-1 TGCGCCAGCAGCCAAGAGAGCCATAGCAATCAGCCCCAGCATTTT CASSQESHSNQPQHF
TRBJ2-7 NA NA 12 TRBV29-1 TGCAGCCTTCGCCCTCCTGCCTACGGGCAGTACTTC CSLRPPAYGQYF
TRBJ2-3 NA TRBD2 15 TRBV7-3 TGTGCCAGCAGAGAGCGGGAGGTGATAACAGATACGCAGTATTTT CASREREVITDTQYF
TRBJ2-7 NA TRBD2 15 TRBV2 TGTGCCAGCAGTCTTTTGCCTAGCGGGAGTAGTGAGCAGTACTTC CASSLLPSGSSEQYF
TRBJ1-1 NA NA 15 TRBV13 TGTGCCAGCAGCTTAGGCCTAGGCAGGGGAAATGAAGCTTTCTTT CASSLGLGRGNEAFF
TRBJ2-2 NA NA 14 TRBV6-5 TGTGCCAGCAGCCCTACAGGGTACCCCGGGGAGCTGTTTTTT CASSPTGYPGELFF
TRBJ1-1 once NA 15 TRBV6-4 TGTGCCAGCAGTCCGGACGGGGGGATGAACACTGAAGCTTTCTTT CASSPDGGMNTEAFF
TRBJ2-1 NA TRBD2 16 TRBV9 TGTGCCAGCAGCGTAGGTCAGCTAGCGGCCTACAATGAGCAGTTCTTC CASSVGQLAAYNEQFF
TRBJ2-1 NA NA 12 TRBV9 TGTGCCAGCAGCGTAGCAGGGCTTGAGCAGTTCTTC CASSVAGLEQFF
TRBJ1-1 once NA 13 TRBV29-1 TGCAGCGTTGCGAAGAACATGAACACTGAAGCTTTCTTT CSVAKNMNTEAFF
TRBJ1-2 NA TRBD1 19 TRBV15 TGTGCCACCAGCAGAGATCAGGGGTCCATACTCAGACAGGGAAGTGGCTACACCTTC CATSRDQGSILRQGSGYTF
TRBJ1-1 NA NA 15 TRBV5-6 TGTGCCAGCAGCCAAATTAAGGGGCAGGACACTGAAGCTTTCTTT CASSQIKGQDTEAFF
TRBJ2-3 few NA 16 TRBV5-1 TGCGCCAGCACCAAGGGGGTATACCAAGGCGGAGATACGCAGTATTTT CASTKGVYQGGDTQYF
TRBJ1-1 NA NA 15 TRBV4-2 TGTGCCAGCAGCCACATAACAGGAGGGGACACTGAAGCTTTCTTT CASSHITGGDTEAFF
TRBJ2-3 NA TRBD1 13 TRBV29-1 TGCAGCGTTGGAGACAGGGTCACAGATACGCAGTATTTT CSVGDRVTDTQYF